A single T cell receptor beta chain is shown here with its context. This entry is derived from a study of blood T cell repertoires in COVID-19. Study in general: The analysed material was cDNA or gDNA that came from T cells, B-cell-depleted T cells, or PBMCs.

Study processing details: The assay estimated nucleated cells by amplifying reference gene primers. Produced via immunoSEQ multiplex PCR; TCRdb's table is partial and in-frame only. V and J calls plus clone size are reproduced from that table; the DNA served to infer D and trimming. The table shows approximately 220,000 clones, with 84% occurring only once. CDR3 size: 15 residues. Across 20 to 25 US areas, participants ranged in age from about 18 to 90 years. The sequencing input was PBMCs or T cells enriched from blood (not recorded which). The rearrangement uses TRBV7-5 and TRBJ2-4; the D call of TRBD1 is as the table states it, not checked on the DNA. TRBV7-5 is a pseudogene. This TCR derives from a woman aged 40 to 50 who had recovered from COVID-19. The CDR3 region has the DNA TGTGCCAGAAGGGGCGAACAGGGGGCCAAAAACATTCAGTACTTC. Protein sequence: CARRGEQGAKNIQYF.